These 4 T cell receptor beta chains were all obtained from the same sample, sequenced in a study of human T cells and chemical hapten exposure. Indicated time point: patch test 2, 6 weeks after DPC sensitization. Treatment given: therapeutic diphenylcyclopropenone sensitization with weekly scalp DPC. A single record per CDR3 protein comes from TCRdb applying MiXCR to the RACE reads. Here the sample spans approximately 84,000 distinct CDR3 sequences, more than 8.5% being singletons. This specimen was whole blood, taken in connection with sensitization to the hapten diphenylcyclopropenone (DPC). These receptors all stem from a woman aged 25 to 39 with alopecia areata. Some clones in this sample may be carry-over from other donors' samples.

The rearrangement uses TRBV29-1 and TRBJ2-1; no definite D call. This CDR3 region has 15 residues. V lost 7 bases to trimming and J lost 0 bases, with 16 bases between them. Germline CDR1 is SQVTM and CDR2 is ANQGSEA. Here the CDR3 reads CSAPGDTSSYNEQFF. CDR3 nucleotides: TGCAGCGCGCCAGGAGACACCAGCTCCTACAATGAGCAGTTCTTC.

This clonotype was counted a few times. The chain uses TRBV12-3 or TRBV12-4 and TRBJ1-2; no clear D. Trimming shortened V by 4 bases and J by 6 bases, and 12 bases separated the two germline ends. This CDR3 spans 13 amino acids. CDR3 in DNA: TGTGCCAGCAGTTCAAATGGACGGGATGGCTACACCTTC. Amino acid sequence: CASSSNGRDGYTF.

This clonotype was seen ten or more times. This rearrangement joins TRBV4-1 to TRBJ1-4; weak D call: TRBD1 (6 bases). In germline, CDR1 is MGHRA, CDR2 YSYEKL. The CDR3 is 15 amino acids. The germline V and J ends were trimmed by 4 bases and 7 bases, with 16 bases remaining between them. CDR3 DNA: TGCGCCAGCAGCCCGGCCGGGACAAGGAGTGAAAAACTGTTTTTT. It encodes CASSPAGTRSEKLFF.

This clonotype was counted only a few times. The chain is built from TRBV3-1 and TRBJ2-1; D gene unclear. V dropped 0 bases and J dropped 7 bases, with 1 base sitting between them. Germline V lookup: CDR1 LGHDT, CDR2 YNNKEL (reference sequence). The CDR3 length is 11 residues. The CDR3 protein is CASSQENEQFF. CDR3 sequence (DNA): TGTGCCAGCAGCCAAGAAAATGAGCAGTTCTTC.